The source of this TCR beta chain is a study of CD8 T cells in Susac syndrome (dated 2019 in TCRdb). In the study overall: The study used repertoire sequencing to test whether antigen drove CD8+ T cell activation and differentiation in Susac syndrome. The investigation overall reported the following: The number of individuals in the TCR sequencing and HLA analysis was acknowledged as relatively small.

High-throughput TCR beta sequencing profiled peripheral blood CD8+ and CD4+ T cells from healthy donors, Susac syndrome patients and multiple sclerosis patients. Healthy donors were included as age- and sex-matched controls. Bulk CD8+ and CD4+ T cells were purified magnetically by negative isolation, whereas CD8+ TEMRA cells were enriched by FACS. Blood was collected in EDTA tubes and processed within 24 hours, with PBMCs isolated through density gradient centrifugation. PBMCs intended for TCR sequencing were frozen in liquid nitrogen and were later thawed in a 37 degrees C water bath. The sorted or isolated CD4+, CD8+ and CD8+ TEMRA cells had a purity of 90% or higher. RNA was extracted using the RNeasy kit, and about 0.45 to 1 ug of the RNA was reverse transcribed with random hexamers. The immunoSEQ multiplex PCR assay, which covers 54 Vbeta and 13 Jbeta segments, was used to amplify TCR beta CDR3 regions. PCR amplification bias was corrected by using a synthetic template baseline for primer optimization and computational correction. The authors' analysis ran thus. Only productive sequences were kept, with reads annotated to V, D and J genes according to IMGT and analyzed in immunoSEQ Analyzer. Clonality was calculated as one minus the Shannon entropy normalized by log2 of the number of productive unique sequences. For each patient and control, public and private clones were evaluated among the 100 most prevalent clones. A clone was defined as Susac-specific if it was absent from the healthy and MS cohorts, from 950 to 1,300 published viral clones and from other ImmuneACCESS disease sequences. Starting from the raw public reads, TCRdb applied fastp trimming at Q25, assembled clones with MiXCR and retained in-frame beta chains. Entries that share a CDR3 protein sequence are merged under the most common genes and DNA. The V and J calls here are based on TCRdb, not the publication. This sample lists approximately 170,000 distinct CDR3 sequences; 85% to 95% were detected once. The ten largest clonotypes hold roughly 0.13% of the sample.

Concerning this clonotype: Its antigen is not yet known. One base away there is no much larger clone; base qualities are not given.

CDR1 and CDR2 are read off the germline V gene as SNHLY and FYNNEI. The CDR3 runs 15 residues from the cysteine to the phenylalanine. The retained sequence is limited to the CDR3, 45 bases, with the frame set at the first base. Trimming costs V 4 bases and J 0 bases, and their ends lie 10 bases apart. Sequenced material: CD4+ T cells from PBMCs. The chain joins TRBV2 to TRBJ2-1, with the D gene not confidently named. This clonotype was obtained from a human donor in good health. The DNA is TGTGCCAGCAGTGTCGACTCAAGCTCCTACAATGAGCAGTTCTTC. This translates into CASSVDSSSYNEQFF.